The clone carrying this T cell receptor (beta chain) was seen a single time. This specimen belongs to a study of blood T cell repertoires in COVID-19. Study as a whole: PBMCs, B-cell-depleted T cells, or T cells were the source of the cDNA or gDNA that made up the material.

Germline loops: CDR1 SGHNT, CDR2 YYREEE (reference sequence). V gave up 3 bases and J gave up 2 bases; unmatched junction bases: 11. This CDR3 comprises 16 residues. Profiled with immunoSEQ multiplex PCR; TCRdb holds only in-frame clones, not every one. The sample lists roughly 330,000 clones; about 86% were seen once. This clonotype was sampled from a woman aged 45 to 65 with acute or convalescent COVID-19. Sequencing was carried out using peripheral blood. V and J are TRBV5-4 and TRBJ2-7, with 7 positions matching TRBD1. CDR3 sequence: CASSSGTRTGTYEQYV. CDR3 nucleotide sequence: TGTGCCAGCAGCTCGGGAACCCGGACAGGAACCTACGAGCAGTACGTC.